This T cell receptor (beta chain) is drawn from a study of blood T cell repertoires in COVID-19. The wider study: In each case, the material was cDNA or gDNA derived from T cells, B-cell-depleted T cells, or PBMCs.

The authors' processing: Reference gene primer amplification yielded estimated nucleated cell counts. Method: immunoSEQ multiplex PCR; TCRdb's copy keeps in-frame clones and lacks some. The DNA gave D and trimming, while V, J and clone size come from that table. The sample holds about 69,000 clones, roughly three quarters seen once. The sequence was collected from a man aged 60 to 75 with acute or convalescent COVID-19. Sequenced: peripheral blood.

For the CDR3, the DNA is TGTGCCAGTAACACAGGACCCGAGAACACTGAAGCTTTCTTT. Encoded protein: CASNTGPENTEAFF. This sequence joins TRBV19 and TRBJ1-1; perhaps TRBD1 as D (5 bases). V was trimmed by 7 bases and J by 1 base, leaving 13 bases between them. Per the germline V gene, CDR1 is LNHDA and CDR2 is SQIVND (reference sequence). The CDR3 is 14 amino acids.